The clone carrying this T cell receptor (beta chain) was seen a handful of times. Its antigen is as yet unknown. This entry is derived from a study of T cells after yellow fever vaccination. The overall study: SMART-Seq v4 Ultra Low Input prepared libraries from low-cell fractions. Study-level points and caveats: Some clonotypes, a small share, were shared between CD4 and CD8 compartments.

UMIs and a universal primer site were added when TCR cDNA was made by 5'RACE template switching. MiXCR, run by TCRdb on the 5' RACE reads, gives a single entry per CDR3 protein. The sample carries 320,000 or so distinct CDR3 sequences, approximately 8% recorded once. The origin of this receptor is a man aged 18 to 29 who received the YFV17D yellow fever vaccine. The sequencing used PBMCs, collected 45 days after the first yellow fever vaccination.

The CDR3 sequence is CASSFRVYPPWELFF. The CDR3 bases are TGTGCCAGCAGTTTTAGGGTTTACCCCCCTTGGGAGCTGTTTTTT. This chain links TRBV6-2 or TRBV6-3 with TRBJ2-2, with D unclear. With 4 bases removed from V and 9 bases from J, the gap between germline ends came to 18 bases. The CDR3 loop spans 15 amino acids. Germline V gene data show CDR1 as MNHEY and CDR2 as SVGEGT.